A single T cell receptor (beta chain) is shown here with its context. The antigen it binds to is not known. No quality values exist for individual bases; no much larger clone is one base distant. The sample's treatment or condition, from its label and the paper: in vitro stimulation with specific CMV peptide epitopes to enrich CMV-specific T cells. The reads were generated on an Illumina HiSeq 1500. In-frame beta chains were kept once TCRdb had trimmed the public reads at Q25 with fastp and called clones with MiXCR. Rows merge per CDR3 protein into single entries with the most common DNA and genes. Within this sample are approximately 1,000,000 distinct CDR3 sequences, with around 32% of them counted one time only. More than 12% of the sample goes to the ten largest clones. The source of the sample is a study of T cell repertoires in cytomegalovirus infection (dated by TCRdb to the late 2010s). With respect to the entire study: The peptide stimulations were aimed at well-studied HLA-B-restricted epitopes as well as recently identified HLA-C-restricted CMV epitopes, whose presentation resists viral immunomodulation. Donor HLA type was relevant to the analysis, because carriage of CMV infection together with the matching HLA type was indicated by public TCR beta signatures. What the authors observed across the whole study: The ex vivo response was dominated by HLA-C-restricted CMV-specific TCR beta clonotypes, which also provided the single most frequent clonotype in two of eight donors. Cumulative frequency of public TCR beta family members discriminated carriers of CMV infection plus the relevant HLA type in this cohort and an independent 352-donor cohort.

Spanning cysteine to phenylalanine, the CDR3 consists of 15 amino acids. CDR3 DNA is the only sequence kept; it has 45 bases, read in frame from the first base. For CDR1 and CDR2, the germline V gene (reference sequence) lists MNHNY and SVGAGI. V is clipped by 5 bases and J by 4 bases, and the sequence between their germline boundaries is 14 bases long. The chain is assembled from TRBV6-6 and TRBJ1-4; the D segment could be TRBD1, given 6 matching bases. The clonotype comes from a human donor in good health (CMV status not recorded). Some clones in this sample may be carry-over from other donors' samples. The sequencing used cultured CD8+ T cells from PBMCs, collected from culture after CMV antigen stimulation. The DNA reads TGTGCCAGCAGTGAGTTAGGACAGCGTAATGAAAAACTGTTTTTT. Translated, this gives CASSELGQRNEKLFF.